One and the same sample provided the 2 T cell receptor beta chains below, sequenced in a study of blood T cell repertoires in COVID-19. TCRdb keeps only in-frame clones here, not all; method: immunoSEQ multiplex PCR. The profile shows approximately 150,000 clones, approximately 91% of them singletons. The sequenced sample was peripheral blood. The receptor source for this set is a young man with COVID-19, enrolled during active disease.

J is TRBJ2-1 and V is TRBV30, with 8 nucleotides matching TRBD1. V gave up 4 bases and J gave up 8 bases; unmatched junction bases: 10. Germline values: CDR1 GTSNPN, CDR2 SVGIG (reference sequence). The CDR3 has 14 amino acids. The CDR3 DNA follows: TGTGCCTGGAACCTGGACAGGGTATTCTATGAGCAGTTCTTC. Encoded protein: CAWNLDRVFYEQFF.

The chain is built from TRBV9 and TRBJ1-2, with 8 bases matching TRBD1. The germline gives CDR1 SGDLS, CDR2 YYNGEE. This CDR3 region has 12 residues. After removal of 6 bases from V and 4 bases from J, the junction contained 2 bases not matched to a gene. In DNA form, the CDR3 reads TGTGCCAGCACAGGGGGCCCCTATGGCTACACCTTC. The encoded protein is CASTGGPYGYTF. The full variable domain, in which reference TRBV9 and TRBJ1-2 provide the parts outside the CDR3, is DSGVTQTPKHLITATGQRVTLRCSPRSGDLSVYWYQQSLDQGLQFLIQYYNGEERAKGNILERFSAQQFPDLHSELNLSSLELGDSALYFCASTGGPYGYTFGSGTRLTVV.